This TCR beta chain came from a study of molecular identifiers for immune sequencing clone quantification. Study observations and caveats: In naive cells, under 1% of molecules belonged to clones above 20 RNA copies, against over 98% in effector cells.

With RNA at 10%, 30% or 50%, naive CD8 libraries came from approximately 22,000 to 940,000 sorted cells. The CDR3 spans 13 residues. V gave up 4 bases and J gave up 4 bases; unmatched junction bases: 7. Germline-derived CDR1 and CDR2 are SQVTM and ANQGSEA. In preparing bulk TCR libraries, previously described methods and listed TCR primers were used. One entry per CDR3 protein results from TCRdb running MiXCR on the PCR reads. The sample contains over 300,000 distinct CDR3 sequences, 24% of which appear only once. This clonotype was found many times. Its antigen is unidentified. This rearrangement joins TRBV29-1 to TRBJ2-7, with TRBD2 identical over 7 bases. The sequence was collected from a human donor in good health. Some libraries in this study had Jurkat cell RNA spiked in. Source material: naive CD8+ T cells from blood, with Jurkat cell RNA spiked in. Subset: FACS-sorted CD8+CD4-CCR7+CD45RA+ naive T cells. The CDR3 reads CSVVGPGGYEQYF. As DNA, the CDR3 is TGCAGCGTTGTAGGCCCCGGGGGGTACGAGCAGTACTTC.